These 13 T cell receptor beta chains came from one sample sequenced in a study of T cell repertoires in cytomegalovirus infection. Each CDR3 protein gets one entry after TCRdb re-called the reads with MiXCR. Here the sample spans around 300,000 distinct CDR3 sequences, less than 25% being singletons. Their specific antigens are unknown. The sequences come from cultured PBMCs, collected from culture after CMV antigen stimulation. The receptors were gathered from a human donor in good health (CMV status not recorded). Some clones in this sample may be carry-over from other donors' samples.

This clonotype was detected many times. This sequence joins TRBV7-2 and TRBJ2-3; 12 positions agree with TRBD2. The CDR3 covers 16 residues. CDR1 and CDR2 from the germline V gene are SGHTA and FQGNSA. V lost 5 bases, J lost 3 bases, and 6 bases stayed unmatched. CDR3 DNA sequence: TGTGCCAGCAGCACAAGACTAGCGGGAGAGACAGATACGCAGTATTTT. This gives the protein CASSTRLAGETDTQYF.

This clonotype has ten or more counts. The chain employs TRBV7-8 and TRBJ2-6; possibly TRBD1 for D (5 bases). The CDR3 spans 18 residues. Germline CDR1 is SGHVS and CDR2 is FQNEAQ. The V gene lost 4 bases and the J gene lost 0 bases, with 16 bases spanning the gap. The CDR3 is CASSWVQGPTSGANVLTF. CDR3 DNA sequence: TGTGCCAGCAGCTGGGTCCAGGGTCCCACCTCTGGGGCCAACGTCCTGACTTTC. Complete variable domain (other parts from reference TRBV7-8 and TRBJ2-6): GAGVSQSPRYKVAKRGQDVALRCDPISGHVSLFWYQQALGQGPEFLTYFQNEAQLDKSGLPSDRFFAERPEGSVSTLKIQRTQQEDSAVYLCASSWVQGPTSGANVLTFGAGSRLTVL.

This clonotype was counted a single time. The chain joins TRBV7-8 to TRBJ2-5; 8 nucleotides agree with TRBD1. CDR1 is SGHVS, CDR2 FQNEAQ, per germline. The CDR3 runs 15 residues. Germline trimming cut 2 bases from V and 5 bases from J; bases unmatched to any gene: 7. CDR3 bases: TGTGCCAGCAGCTTACCCAGGGGGCGCGGGGAGACCCAGTACTTC. Residues: CASSLPRGRGETQYF.

The V call is TRBV4-1, the J call TRBJ2-2, with TRBD2 matching 11 bases. Unmatched junction bases numbered 2, after V lost 0 bases and J lost 2 bases. The CDR3 is made up of 17 amino acids. The germline gives CDR1 MGHRA, CDR2 YSYEKL. The CDR3 DNA reads TGCGCCAGCAGCCAAGATGGACTAGCGGGTAACACCGGGGAGCTGTTTTTT. The encoded protein is CASSQDGLAGNTGELFF.

This clonotype turned up a few times. The genes are TRBV7-8 and TRBJ2-7; D is perhaps TRBD1 or TRBD2 (5 bases each). Trimming cost V 10 bases and J 7 bases, with 17 bases left between them. CDR3 length: 12 residues. Germline V gives CDR1 SGHVS, CDR2 FQNEAQ. CDR3 in amino acids: CATSLGVREQYF. The CDR3 coding sequence is TGTGCCACCTCCCTGGGGGTTCGGGAGCAGTACTTC.

The CDR3 DNA follows: TGTGCCAGCAGTTTGTGGATAAATCAGCCCCAGCATTTT. Amino acid sequence: CASSLWINQPQHF. The genes are TRBV27 and TRBJ1-5, with D hard to call. The V gene's germline CDR1 is MNHEY and CDR2 SMNVEV (reference sequence). Trimming took 3 bases from V and 4 from J, leaving 7 bases between them. The CDR3 runs 13 residues.

The table lists this clonotype with many counts. The chain has TRBV7-2 and TRBJ2-1; unclear D gene. The germline gives CDR1 SGHTA, CDR2 FQGNSA. V gave up 4 bases and J gave up 5 bases, with 9 bases separating them. The CDR3 totals 13 residues. CDR3 bases: TGTGCCAGCAGCTACGGACCGGACAATGAGCAGTTCTTC. The encoded protein is CASSYGPDNEQFF.

The count of this clonotype is one. This chain joins TRBV6-2 or TRBV6-3 and TRBJ2-1; 10 bases line up with TRBD2. The germline V gene encodes CDR1 MNHEY and CDR2 SVGEGT. The V segment lost 4 bases and the J segment 6 bases; nucleotides outside the gene matches: 6. The CDR3 has 15 amino acids. The CDR3 nucleotides read TGTGCCAGCAGTTGGAGCGGGAGGGCTTCCAATGAGCAGTTCTTC. Translation gives CASSWSGRASNEQFF.

The V call is TRBV14, the J call TRBJ2-4, with 14 bases lining up with TRBD2. The germline gives CDR1 SGHDN, CDR2 FVKESK. The ends lost 0 bases at V and 11 bases at J; junction bases unmatched: 3. The CDR3 spans 15 residues. For the CDR3, the DNA is TGTGCCAGCAGCCAAGACGGGACTAGCGGGAGTTTTCAGTACTTC. Translated, it gives CASSQDGTSGSFQYF. Supplemented by reference TRBV14 and TRBJ2-4, the full variable domain reads EAGVTQFPSHSVIEKGQTVTLRCDPISGHDNLYWYRRVMGKEIKFLLHFVKESKQDESGMPNNRFLAERTGGTYSTLKVQPAELEDSGVYFCASSQDGTSGSFQYFGAGTRLSVL.

The rearrangement uses TRBV12-3 or TRBV12-4 and TRBJ1-2; the D is unclear. There are 14 residues in the CDR3. The V end was cut by 5 bases, the J end by 6 bases, with 16 bases between. CDR3 in DNA: TGTGCCAGCAGTCGACGACCAGGTGGGGATGGCTACACCTTC. Encoded protein: CASSRRPGGDGYTF.

This clonotype was seen ten or more times. This rearrangement joins TRBV6-1 to TRBJ2-3; D may be TRBD1 or TRBD2 (5 bases each). CDR3 length: 17 residues. Germline assignment: CDR1 MNHNS and CDR2 SASEGT. Trimming removed 1 base from V and 8 bases from J, with 22 bases in between. CDR3 region: CASSEDLWDPWLGTQYF. Here the CDR3 DNA reads TGTGCCAGCAGTGAAGATCTCTGGGACCCATGGCTAGGTACGCAGTATTTT.

This clonotype was counted at least ten times. The chain recombines TRBV14 with TRBJ2-1, with 8 positions matching TRBD2. This CDR3 is built from 14 residues. With V trimmed by 10 bases and J by 8 bases, 13 bases remained unmatched. The germline CDR1 and CDR2 sequences are SGHDN and FVKESK. In nucleotides, the CDR3 is TGTGCCACCAGTAGCGGGAACCCCGTCTATGAGCAGTTCTTC. This encodes CATSSGNPVYEQFF.

The chain is built from TRBV4-3 and TRBJ2-4; D may match TRBD1 or TRBD2 (6 bases each). CDR1 LGHNA and CDR2 YSLEER come from the germline V gene. Trimming stripped 4 bases from V and 2 bases from J, with 21 bases between. This CDR3 spans 18 amino acids. The CDR3 region is CASSPGGEGRRTKNIQYF. The DNA for the CDR3 is TGCGCCAGCAGCCCCGGGGGCGAAGGGCGGAGAACCAAAAACATTCAGTACTTC.